A single sample is the source of the 32 T cell receptor beta chains below, sequenced in a study of blood T cell repertoires in COVID-19. Clones were read by immunoSEQ multiplex PCR, and TCRdb kept only the in-frame ones, dropping some. The repertoire holds 150,000 to 180,000 clones, roughly four fifths seen once, with 12% in the top ten. Sequencing input: peripheral blood. These TCRs come from a woman aged 60 to 75 with COVID-19, enrolled during active disease.

This sequence joins TRBV25-1 and TRBJ1-5; no definite D call. CDR1 and CDR2 from the germline V gene are MGHDK and SYGVNS. The V gene lost 6 bases and the J gene lost 4 bases, with 7 bases spanning the gap. The CDR3 totals 12 residues. DNA of the CDR3: TGTGCCAGCAGGTCCGGGAATCAGCCCCAGCATTTT. Translating gives CASRSGNQPQHF.

The rearrangement joins TRBV20-1 to TRBJ2-1; D perhaps matches TRBD2 (6 bases). Germline V gene data show CDR1 as DFQATT and CDR2 as SNEGSKA (reference sequence). CDR3 length: 11 residues. Trimming shortened V by 8 bases and J by 12 bases, and 17 bases separated the two germline ends. DNA for the CDR3: TGCAGTTCGGGACTTCCTGATGGGCAGTTCTTC. Translated, it gives CSSGLPDGQFF.

The chain uses TRBV12-5 and TRBJ2-3, with a tentative D call TRBD1 (5 bases). This CDR3 contains 16 residues. Per germline, CDR1 LGHNT and CDR2 FRNRAP. Trimming took 0 bases from V and 3 from J, leaving 13 bases between them. CDR3 DNA: TGTGCTAGTGGTTTGGTAATGGCAGGGTTAACAGATACGCAGTATTTT. This codes for CASGLVMAGLTDTQYF.

The chain uses TRBV6-6 and TRBJ1-1, with D unclear. V was trimmed by 6 bases and J by 6 bases, leaving 8 bases between them. CDR1 is MNHNY, CDR2 SVGAGI, per germline (reference sequence). The CDR3 is 11 residues long. The DNA of the CDR3 is TGTGCCAGCAGCCCGAGCTCTGAAGCTTTCTTT. Its protein is CASSPSSEAFF.

The chain is built from TRBV5-8 and TRBJ1-3; D possibly corresponds to TRBD1 (6 bases). The V gene lost 6 bases and the J gene lost 4 bases, with 29 bases spanning the gap. Per germline, CDR1 SGHTS and CDR2 YDEGEE. The CDR3 runs to 19 residues. CDR3 sequence (DNA): TGTGCCAGCACTCCAAGGTTATCCTCCCACAGGGCGCAAGGAAACACCATATATTTT. Translating it yields CASTPRLSSHRAQGNTIYF.

The chain links TRBV3-1 (or the pseudogene TRBV3-2) to TRBJ2-3; 11 bases line up with TRBD2. The CDR3 has 18 amino acids. Trimming at V came to 4 bases and at J to 1 base, leaving 10 bases not matched to a gene. Germline-derived CDR1 and CDR2 are LGHDT and YNNKEL (reference sequence). CDR3 sequence (DNA): TGTGCCAGCAGCCGACTAGCGGGATCATCCTTAGGCACAGATACGCAGTATTTT. It encodes CASSRLAGSSLGTDTQYF.

The rearrangement uses TRBV6-2 or TRBV6-3 and TRBJ2-7; D unresolved. The CDR3 spans 13 residues. The V gene lost 6 bases and the J gene lost 1 base, with 10 bases spanning the gap. Germline V gene sequence: CDR1 MNHEY, CDR2 SVGEGT. This CDR3 is CASSLQSSYEQYF. The CDR3 nucleotides are TGTGCCAGCAGCTTACAGTCGTCCTACGAGCAGTACTTC.

This clone was seen a few times. The chain uses TRBV18 and TRBJ1-6; D is undetermined. The V end was cut by 5 bases, the J end by 1 base, with 6 bases between. The CDR3 sequence is 14 residues long. Germline values: CDR1 KGHSH, CDR2 LQKENI. CDR3 DNA sequence: TGTGCCAGCTCATGGGAGTCCTATAATTCACCCCTCCACTTT. This sequence encodes CASSWESYNSPLHF.

The rearrangement links TRBV5-1 to TRBJ2-1; tentative D call: TRBD2 (5 bases). V dropped 7 bases and J dropped 10 bases, with 21 bases sitting between them. The CDR3 covers 14 residues. Germline V lookup: CDR1 SGHRS, CDR2 YFSETQ. CDR3 amino acids: CASSPMPSQEEQFF. DNA for the CDR3: TGCGCCAGCTCACCGATGCCTAGCCAAGAAGAGCAGTTCTTC.

V gene TRBV6-5 combines with J gene TRBJ1-1, with TRBD1 matching 7 bases. V dropped 6 bases and J dropped 4; count of bases not matched to a gene: 5. This CDR3 has 13 residues. From germline, CDR1 is MNHEY and CDR2 SVGAGI. The CDR3 is CASRKTGVTEAFF. CDR3 bases: TGTGCCAGCAGAAAAACAGGGGTCACTGAAGCTTTCTTT.

The CDR3 DNA reads TGTGCCAGCAGCCGCGGGACAGGGTACTATGGCTACACCTTC. It yields the protein CASSRGTGYYGYTF. The chain has TRBV6-5 and TRBJ1-2, with TRBD1 matching over 9 bases. Trimming took 6 bases from V and 3 from J; bases not matched to a gene: 5. CDR3 length equals 14 residues. Germline CDR1 reads MNHEY; CDR2 reads SVGAGI.

The genes are TRBV6-1 and TRBJ2-7; D unresolved. V lost 1 base, J lost 3 bases, and 16 bases lay in between. Germline loops: CDR1 MNHNS, CDR2 SASEGT. The CDR3 consists of 16 residues. The CDR3 nucleotides read TGTGCCAGCAGTGAAGACCCTATGACAATCCACTACGAGCAGTACGTC. Protein: CASSEDPMTIHYEQYV.

The chain combines TRBV3-1 (or the pseudogene TRBV3-2) with TRBJ2-2, with D hard to call. V lost 3 bases and J lost 0, with 14 bases in between. CDR3 size: 17 residues. Germline CDR1 reads LGHDT; CDR2 reads YNNKEL (reference sequence). The CDR3 bases are TGTGCCAGCAGCCAGACCGACGGGTCCTCGAACACCGGGGAGCTGTTTTTT. As protein: CASSQTDGSSNTGELFF.

The V gene is TRBV2, the J gene TRBJ1-2, with 7 bases aligning to TRBD1. This CDR3 has 13 amino acids. Germline V gives CDR1 SNHLY, CDR2 FYNNEI. V was pared by 6 bases and J by 3 bases, with 4 bases of the junction left unmatched. The CDR3 DNA reads as TGTGCCAGCAGCCTGACAGGGTACTATGGCTACACCTTC. Translation: CASSLTGYYGYTF.

J is TRBJ2-7 and V is TRBV19; a possible D gene is TRBD2 (5 bases). The germline V gene has CDR1 LNHDA and CDR2 SQIVND (reference sequence). V lost 5 bases to trimming and J lost 8 bases, with 13 bases between them. This CDR3 spans 12 amino acids. The CDR3: CASSPRGGQQYV. In DNA form, the CDR3 reads TGTGCCAGTAGTCCCCGGGGTGGGCAGCAGTACGTC.

The rearrangement joins TRBV19 to TRBJ2-7; possibly TRBD1 for D (5 bases). The V gene's germline CDR1 is LNHDA and CDR2 SQIVND (reference sequence). The CDR3 extends over 14 amino acids. V lost 2 bases to trimming and J lost 2 bases, with 10 bases between them. The CDR3: CASSIIAGPYEQYF. CDR3 nucleotides: TGTGCCAGTAGTATAATCGCAGGGCCCTACGAGCAGTACTTC.

The CDR3 region has the DNA TGTGCCAGCATTCTTACGGGGGGCACAGATACGCAGTATTTT. It translates to CASILTGGTDTQYF. The chain carries TRBV6-6 and TRBJ2-3; D possibly corresponds to TRBD2 (6 bases). The CDR3 totals 14 residues. Trimming removed 7 bases from V and 1 base from J, with 12 bases in between. Looked up from germline, CDR1 is MNHNY and CDR2 is SVGAGI (reference sequence).

The chain links TRBV3-1 (or the pseudogene TRBV3-2) to TRBJ2-3; tentatively, D is TRBD2 (6 bases). The CDR3 consists of 16 residues. V was cut by 2 bases and J by 5 bases, with 17 bases left in between. Germline-derived CDR1 and CDR2 are LGHDT and YNNKEL (reference sequence). CDR3 sequence reads: CASSQYQRRAVDTQYF. The CDR3 DNA is TGTGCCAGCAGCCAATACCAGCGGAGGGCGGTAGATACGCAGTATTTT.

The chain has TRBV5-1 and TRBJ2-3; 14 bases are a match to TRBD2. The germline CDR1 and CDR2 sequences are SGHRS and YFSETQ. The CDR3 is 15 residues long. V trimming: 3 bases; J trimming: 5 bases; junction bases outside the gene matches: 2. The CDR3 DNA reads as TGCGCCAGCAGCTGGACTAGCGGGGGGCGAGATACGCAGTATTTT. Protein product: CASSWTSGGRDTQYF.

The chain employs TRBV6-5 and TRBJ1-4; tentative D call: TRBD1 (5 bases). V was trimmed by 9 bases and J by 5 bases, leaving 13 bases between them. The CDR3 has 13 residues. CDR1 MNHEY and CDR2 SVGAGI come from the germline V gene. This CDR3 reads CASTDSRNEKLFF. Here the CDR3 DNA reads TGTGCCAGTACCGACAGCAGGAATGAAAAACTGTTTTTT.

V gene TRBV3-1 (or the pseudogene TRBV3-2) combines with J gene TRBJ1-1, with TRBD1 matching 8 bases. J lost 10 bases, V lost 4 bases, and 5 bases had no gene match. Germline-derived CDR1 and CDR2 are LGHDT and YNNKEL (reference sequence). The CDR3 is made up of 12 amino acids. The CDR3 loop reads CASSRQGSGAFF. The DNA for the CDR3 is TGTGCCAGCAGCCGACAGGGGAGTGGAGCTTTCTTT.

V is TRBV25-1 and J is TRBJ1-6; 9 bases are shared with TRBD1. V was clipped by 8 bases and J by 10 bases; unmatched bases: 9. Germline assignment: CDR1 MGHDK and CDR2 SYGVNS. This CDR3 is built from 14 residues. Written as DNA, the CDR3 is TGTGCCAGCTCCCGTGGACAGGGGACCTCACCCCTCCACTTT. Its translation is CASSRGQGTSPLHF.

CDR3 bases: TGTGCCAGCTCACCGAGTTCGCCGGAGACCACCTATGGCTACACCTTC. Translating it yields CASSPSSPETTYGYTF. The genes are TRBV18 and TRBJ1-2; D gene uncertain. V lost 3 bases and J lost 4, with 18 bases in between. This CDR3 comprises 16 residues. Germline CDR1 and CDR2: KGHSH and LQKENI.

The V and J genes are TRBV5-6 and TRBJ2-5, with 8 bases matching TRBD2. Germline values: CDR1 SGHDT, CDR2 YYEEEE. CDR3 length equals 17 residues. The J segment lost 4 bases and the V segment lost 4 bases, leaving 15 bases of the junction unmatched. Here the CDR3 reads CASSPGVRAGGGETQYF. CDR3 nucleotides: TGTGCCAGCAGCCCGGGTGTCCGGGCGGGGGGAGGAGAGACCCAGTACTTC.

As regards this clone: With a much larger clone just one base away, this may be a read error. This chain uses TRBV7-3 with TRBJ1-4; TRBD1 agrees at 10 bases. Germline trimming cut 5 bases from V and 7 bases from J; bases unmatched to any gene: 1. Germline assignment: CDR1 SGHTA and CDR2 FQGTGA. The CDR3 spans 13 residues. DNA for the CDR3: TGTGCCAGCAGCCGGGACAGGGGTGAAAAACTGTTTTTT. Its translation is CASSRDRGEKLFF.

The V call is TRBV5-1, the J call TRBJ2-4; possible D gene TRBD1, 5 bases. The CDR3 covers 15 residues. The V end lost 4 bases, the J end lost 1 base, and 12 bases lay between the germline ends. CDR1 and CDR2 from the germline V gene are SGHRS and YFSETQ. Here the CDR3 reads CASSPTVRAKNIQYF. The CDR3 DNA reads TGCGCCAGCAGCCCGACAGTTAGGGCCAAAAACATTCAGTACTTC.

This chain links TRBV13 with TRBJ2-1; 14 nucleotides align to TRBD2. Trimming at V came to 4 bases and at J to 10 bases, leaving 6 bases not matched to a gene. The CDR3 is made up of 15 amino acids. Per germline, CDR1 PRHDT and CDR2 FYEKMQ (reference sequence). The CDR3 region has the DNA TGTGCCAGCAGCTACGGGACTAGCGGGAGCAAGGAGCAGTTCTTC. Its protein is CASSYGTSGSKEQFF.

The chain employs TRBV5-1 and TRBJ2-5, with D perhaps TRBD1 (5 bases). This CDR3 region has 16 residues. The V end lost 0 bases, the J end lost 2 bases, and 14 bases lay between the germline ends. CDR1 and CDR2 from the germline V gene are SGHRS and YFSETQ. The CDR3 here is CASSLEGHAIQETQYF. In DNA form, the CDR3 reads TGCGCCAGCAGCTTGGAAGGACACGCTATACAAGAGACCCAGTACTTC. Full variable domain (missing parts from reference TRBV5-1 and TRBJ2-5): KAGVTQTPRYLIKTRGQQVTLSCSPISGHRSVSWYQQTPGQGLQFLFEYFSETQRNKGNFPGRFSGRQFSNSRSEMNVSTLELGDSALYLCASSLEGHAIQETQYFGPGTRLLVL.

V gene TRBV11-2 combines with J gene TRBJ2-2; 10 bases align to TRBD2. After removal of 2 bases from V and 5 bases from J, the junction contained 5 bases not matched to a gene. The CDR3 loop spans 16 amino acids. Germline CDR1 reads SGHAT; CDR2 reads FQNNGV. The CDR3 protein is CASSLIPSGSTGELFF. The DNA of the CDR3 is TGTGCCAGCAGCTTAATTCCTAGCGGGAGTACCGGGGAGCTGTTTTTT.

The chain joins TRBV7-9 to TRBJ2-3, with 8 nucleotides matching TRBD1. The CDR3 totals 15 residues. Germline V gives CDR1 SEHNR, CDR2 FQNEAQ (reference sequence). With V trimmed by 3 bases and J by 9 bases, 11 bases remained unmatched. CDR3 sequence: CASSFLTGQGLTQYF. The CDR3 nucleotides are TGTGCCAGCAGCTTCCTCACAGGACAGGGACTGACGCAGTATTTT.

Turning to this clone: Being one base from a much bigger clone, this may be a read error. The same CDR3 can be traced to other DNA sequences in this sample. The CDR3 protein is CASSKAGQTGGGGETQYF. Written as DNA, the CDR3 is TGTGCCAGCAGCAAAGCGGGGCAAACTGGGGGCGGGGGAGAGACCCAGTACTTC. This chain links TRBV21-1 with TRBJ2-5; TRBD2, the D gene given by the table, was not confirmed from the DNA. TRBV21-1 is described as a pseudogene. The length of the CDR3 is 18 residues.

The chain is built from TRBV27 and TRBJ2-4, with 7 positions matching TRBD2. V lost 5 bases and J lost 7; bases outside the gene matches: 14. The CDR3 contains 16 residues. Germline V CDR1 and CDR2: MNHEY, SMNVEV (reference sequence). CDR3 bases: TGTGCCAGCAGTCCCCAGCGGGGTCGGGTCCATAACATTCAGTACTTC. It encodes CASSPQRGRVHNIQYF.